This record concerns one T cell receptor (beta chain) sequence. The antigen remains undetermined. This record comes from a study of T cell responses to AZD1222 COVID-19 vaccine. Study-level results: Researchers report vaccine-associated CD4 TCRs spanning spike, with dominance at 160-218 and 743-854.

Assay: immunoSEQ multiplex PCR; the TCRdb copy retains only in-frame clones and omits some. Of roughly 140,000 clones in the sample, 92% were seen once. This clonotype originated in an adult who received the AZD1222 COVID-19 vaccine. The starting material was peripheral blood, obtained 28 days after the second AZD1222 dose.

CDR3 bases: TGTGCCAGCAGTGAAGCTAAGGCTGAAGCTTTCTTT. This translates into CASSEAKAEAFF. The V and J genes are TRBV2 and TRBJ1-1; D uncertain. The germline V gene encodes CDR1 SNHLY and CDR2 FYNNEI. Trimming took off 0 bases at V and 6 bases at J, with 5 bases between the two ends. The CDR3 is 12 amino acids.